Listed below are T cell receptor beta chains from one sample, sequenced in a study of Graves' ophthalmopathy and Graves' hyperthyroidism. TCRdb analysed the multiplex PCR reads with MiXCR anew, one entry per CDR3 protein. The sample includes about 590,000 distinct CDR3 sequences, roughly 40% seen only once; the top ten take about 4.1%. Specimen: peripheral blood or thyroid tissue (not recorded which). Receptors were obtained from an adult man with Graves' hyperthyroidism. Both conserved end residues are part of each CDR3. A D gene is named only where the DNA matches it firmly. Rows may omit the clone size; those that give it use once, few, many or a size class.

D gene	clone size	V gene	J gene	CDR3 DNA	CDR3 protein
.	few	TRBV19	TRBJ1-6	TGTGCCAGTAGGTCGACCGGGAATTCACCCCTCCACTTT	CASRSTGNSPLHF
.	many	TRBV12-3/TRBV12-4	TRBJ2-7	TGTGCCAGCAGTCCGGACAGCCCCTACGAGCAGTACTTC	CASSPDSPYEQYF
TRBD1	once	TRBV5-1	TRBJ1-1	TGTGCCAGCAGCTTTGAGGGACAGGGGAACACTGGAGCTTTCTTT	CASSFEGQGNTGAFF
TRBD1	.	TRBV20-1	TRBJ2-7	TGCAGTGCCCATGCGGGACAGGAATACAATGAGCAGTACTTC	CSAHAGQEYNEQYF
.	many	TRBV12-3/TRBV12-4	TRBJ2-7	TGTGCCAGCAGCCAATACACAGCCACCTACGAGCAGTACTTC	CASSQYTATYEQYF
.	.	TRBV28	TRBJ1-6	TGTGCCAGCAGAAGTGGTTATAATTCACCCCTCCACTTT	CASRSGYNSPLHF
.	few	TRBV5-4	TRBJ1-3	TGTGCCAGCAGCTTGAGAGGCTCTGGAAACACCATATATTTT	CASSLRGSGNTIYF
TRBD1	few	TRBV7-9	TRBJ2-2	TGTGCCAGCAGCGTATCCTCCGGGACAGGGGTGAACACCGGGGAGCTGTTTTTT	CASSVSSGTGVNTGELFF
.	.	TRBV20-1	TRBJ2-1	TGCAGTGCTAGGTGGGACCAACACTACAATGAGCAGTTCTTC	CSARWDQHYNEQFF
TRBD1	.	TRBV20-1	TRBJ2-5	TGCAGTGCTAGAGTCCCCTCCTCTTCCGGGACAGCCTCGGAGACCCAGTACTTC	CSARVPSSSGTASETQYF
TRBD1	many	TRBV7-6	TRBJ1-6	TGTGCCAGCAGCTTAAGGAAGTCGGCCGGGACAGGGAATTCACCCCTCCACTTT	CASSLRKSAGTGNSPLHF
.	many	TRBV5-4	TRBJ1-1	TGTGCCAGCAGCTTGGCGGGTGCGGTGAACACTGAAGCTTTCTTT	CASSLAGAVNTEAFF
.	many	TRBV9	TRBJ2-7	TGTGCCAGCAGCGTTTCGGACGCAAGCTACGAGCAGTACTTC	CASSVSDASYEQYF
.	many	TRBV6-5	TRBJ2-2	TGTGCCAGCAGTTACTCCATCCTTGGTAGCGGCGGGGAGCTGTTTTTT	CASSYSILGSGGELFF
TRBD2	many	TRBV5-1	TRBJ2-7	TGCGCCAGCAGCCTCCCGACTAGCGGGATGTACGAGCAGTACTTC	CASSLPTSGMYEQYF
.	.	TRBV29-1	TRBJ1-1	TGCAGCGTCGGCGGAGGGGCGAGGAGAGAAGCTTTCTTT	CSVGGGARREAFF
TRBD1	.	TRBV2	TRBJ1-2	TGTGCCAGCAGGGGACAGGACAGGTCCTTGGGCTACACCTTC	CASRGQDRSLGYTF
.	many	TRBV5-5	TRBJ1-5	TGTGCCAGCAGCTGGGAGGACCATCAGCCCCAGCATTTT	CASSWEDHQPQHF
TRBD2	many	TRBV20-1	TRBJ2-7	TGCAGTGCTAGAGTTCCTAGCGGGAGTTATAACGGCTACGAGCAGTACTTC	CSARVPSGSYNGYEQYF
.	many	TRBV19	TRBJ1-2	TGTGCCAGTAGTATTGGCTTTGCGGGGGCGGCTGGCTACACCTTC	CASSIGFAGAAGYTF
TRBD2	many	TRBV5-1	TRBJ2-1	TGCGCCAGCAGCTTGGGACTAGCGGGGGATGAGCAGTTCTTC	CASSLGLAGDEQFF
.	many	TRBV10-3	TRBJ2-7	TGTGCCAGCTACCCTGCCGGAACGAGTTCCTCCTACGAGCAGTACTTC	CASYPAGTSSSYEQYF
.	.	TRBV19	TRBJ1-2	TGTGCCAGTATCTCTACGCCTGCGCCAGCTAACTATGGCTACACCTTC	CASISTPAPANYGYTF
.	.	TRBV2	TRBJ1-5	TGTGCCGGTAGCGCGGAGGGAAACAATCAGCCCCAGCATTTT	CAGSAEGNNQPQHF
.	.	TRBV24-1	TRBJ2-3	TGTGCCACCAGTGATCCCTTAGCCGGTACGCAGTATTTT	CATSDPLAGTQYF
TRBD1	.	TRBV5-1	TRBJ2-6	TGCGCCAGCAGCTCCCCGGGACAGGGGGCGCAAGGGGCCAACGTCCTGACTTTC	CASSSPGQGAQGANVLTF
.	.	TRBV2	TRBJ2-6	TGTGCCACGCAGATCCCCTCTGGGGCCAACGTCCTGACTTTC	CATQIPSGANVLTF
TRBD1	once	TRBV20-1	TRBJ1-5	TGCAGTGCCAGCACCGGGACAGGGGGTTCGAGACAGCCCCAGCATTTT	CSASTGTGGSRQPQHF
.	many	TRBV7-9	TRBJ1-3	TGTGCCAGCAGCCCCTCGGCTGGAGGAAACACCATATATTTT	CASSPSAGGNTIYF
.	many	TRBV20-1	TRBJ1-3	TGCAGTGCTAGGGGCTACTCTGGAAACACCATATATTTT	CSARGYSGNTIYF
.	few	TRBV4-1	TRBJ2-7	TGCGCCAGCAGCCAAGATAGGGGGTCGATAAGGCAGTACTTC	CASSQDRGSIRQYF
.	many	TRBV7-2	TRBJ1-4	TGTGCCAGCAGCTTTCCCAATGAAAAACTGTTTTTT	CASSFPNEKLFF
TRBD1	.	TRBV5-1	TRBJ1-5	TGCGCCAGCAGCTGGGGGGACAGGGGAAGCAATCAGCCCCAGCATTTT	CASSWGDRGSNQPQHF
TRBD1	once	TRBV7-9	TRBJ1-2	TGTGCCAGCAGCTTCGCCGGGACAGGGCGAAACTATGGCTACACCTTC	CASSFAGTGRNYGYTF
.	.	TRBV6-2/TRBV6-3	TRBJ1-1	TGTGCCAGCAGTTACTTCCGGGGAGGCCCGAACACTGAAGCTTTCTTT	CASSYFRGGPNTEAFF
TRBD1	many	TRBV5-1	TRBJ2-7	TGTGCCAGCAGTCCGGGACAGGGGGCCTACGAGCAGTACTTC	CASSPGQGAYEQYF
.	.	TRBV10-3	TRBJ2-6	TGTGCCATCAGTACAGGGAGGTCTGGGGCCAACGTCCTGACTTTC	CAISTGRSGANVLTF
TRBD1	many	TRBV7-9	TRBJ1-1	TGTGCCAGCAGCCCACAGGGGGCCTCTGAAGCTTTCTTT	CASSPQGASEAFF
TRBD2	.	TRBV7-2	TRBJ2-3	TGTGCCAGCAGCCCAAGGACTAGCGGATCGAACACAGATACGCAGTATTTT	CASSPRTSGSNTDTQYF
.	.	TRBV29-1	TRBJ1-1	TGCAGCGTTGGTGACTCTACAGGGAAGGCTGAAGCTTTCTTT	CSVGDSTGKAEAFF
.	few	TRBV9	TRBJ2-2	TGTGCCAGCAGCGTAGTAGGACAGCTCACCGGGGAGCTGTTTTTT	CASSVVGQLTGELFF
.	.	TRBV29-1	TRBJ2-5	TGCAGCGTTGAGGGCGGATACCAAGAGACCCAGTACTTC	CSVEGGYQETQYF